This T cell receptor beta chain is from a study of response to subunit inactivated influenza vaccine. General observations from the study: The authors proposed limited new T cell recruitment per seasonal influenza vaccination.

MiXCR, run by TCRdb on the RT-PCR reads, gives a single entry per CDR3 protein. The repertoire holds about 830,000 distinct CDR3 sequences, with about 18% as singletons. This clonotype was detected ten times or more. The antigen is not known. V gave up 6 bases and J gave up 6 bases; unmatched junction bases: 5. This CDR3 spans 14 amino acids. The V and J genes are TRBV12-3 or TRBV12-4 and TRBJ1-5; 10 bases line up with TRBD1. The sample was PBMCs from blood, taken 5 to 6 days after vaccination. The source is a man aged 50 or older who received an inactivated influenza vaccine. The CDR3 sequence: CASSSGTGVQPQHF. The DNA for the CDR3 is TGTGCCAGCAGCTCTGGGACAGGGGTTCAGCCCCAGCATTTT.